The 24 T cell receptor beta chains reported below all come from one sample, sequenced in a study of OX40 agonist ivuxolimab in advanced cancers. Sequencing used immunoSEQ multiplex PCR; TCRdb keeps in-frame clones, though not all of them. This table has tens of thousands of clones, roughly 83% appearing once. The sample was CD4+ or CD8+ T cells sorted from blood, taken in a trial of the OX40 agonist ivuxolimab. The origin of the receptors is an adult with an advanced solid tumor such as melanoma, head and neck, liver or kidney cancer.

CDR3 in amino acids: CASSIARANQPQHF. CDR3 in DNA: TGTGCCAGTAGTATCGCCAGAGCCAATCAGCCCCAGCATTTT. The chain employs TRBV19 and TRBJ1-5, with unresolved D. V was trimmed by 3 bases and J by 3 bases, leaving 9 bases between them. The CDR3 consists of 14 residues. Germline V gene lookup returns CDR1 LNHDA and CDR2 SQIVND (reference sequence). The full variable domain, its missing parts supplied by reference TRBV19 and TRBJ1-5, is DGGITQSPKYLFRKEGQNVTLSCEQNLNHDAMYWYRQDPGQGLRLIYYSQIVNDFQKGDIAEGYSVSREKKESFPLTVTSAQKNPTAFYLCASSIARANQPQHFGDGTRLSIL.

The rearrangement links TRBV7-9 to TRBJ1-2, with D hard to call. The CDR3 runs to 12 residues. Germline values: CDR1 SEHNR, CDR2 FQNEAQ (reference sequence). V gave up 2 bases and J gave up 8 bases, with 9 bases separating them. The chain's CDR3 is CASSLTGAGYTF. For the CDR3, the DNA is TGTGCCAGCAGCTTAACGGGCGCCGGCTACACCTTC.

V gene TRBV5-1 combines with J gene TRBJ1-6, with D perhaps TRBD1 (6 bases). Germline CDR1 is SGHRS and CDR2 is YFSETQ. This CDR3 contains 14 residues. Trimming took off 1 base at V and 6 bases at J, with 8 bases between the two ends. Here the CDR3 DNA reads TGCGCCAGCAGCTTGAACAGGGTTAATTCACCCCTCCACTTT. Amino acid sequence: CASSLNRVNSPLHF.

The J gene is TRBJ2-2, the V gene TRBV10-3; possibly TRBD2 for D (5 bases). V lost 4 bases and J lost 2, with 14 bases in between. The length of the CDR3 is 16 residues. CDR1 and CDR2 from the germline V gene are ENHRY and SYGVKD. CDR3 loop: CAISAPQSGNTGELFF. CDR3 in DNA: TGTGCCATCAGTGCACCTCAGTCGGGAAACACCGGGGAGCTGTTTTTT.

The chain employs TRBV7-9 and TRBJ1-4; 9 nucleotides line up with TRBD1. After removal of 3 bases from V and 4 bases from J, the junction contained 6 bases not matched to a gene. The CDR3 covers 16 residues. Germline CDR1 SEHNR, CDR2 FQNEAQ (reference sequence). The CDR3 bases are TGTGCCAGCAGCTTGACAGGGGGAGGACTTAATGAAAAACTGTTTTTT. It yields the protein CASSLTGGGLNEKLFF.

The V call is TRBV10-3, the J call TRBJ2-5; 11 bases fit TRBD1. J gave up 5 bases and V 10 bases, and 9 bases lay outside the gene matches. Germline CDR1 reads ENHRY; CDR2 reads SYGVKD. The CDR3 is made up of 14 amino acids. The CDR3 nucleotides are TGTGCCACCTCGGACAGGGGGCAGGGGGAGACCCAGTACTTC. Amino acids: CATSDRGQGETQYF.

The chain is built from TRBV9 and TRBJ2-5; D is possibly TRBD2 (6 bases). V was trimmed by 4 bases and J by 0 bases, leaving 16 bases between them. This CDR3 has 16 amino acids. The germline gives CDR1 SGDLS, CDR2 YYNGEE. The CDR3 DNA reads TGTGCCAGCAGCCGCGGGGCAGATCCGTACCAAGAGACCCAGTACTTC. This gives the protein CASSRGADPYQETQYF.

The count of this clone is one. The V and J genes are TRBV5-4 and TRBJ2-7, with a tentative D call TRBD2 (5 bases). CDR1 SGHNT and CDR2 YYREEE come from the germline V gene (reference sequence). Trimming took 0 bases from V and 6 from J, leaving 10 bases between them. This CDR3 is built from 13 residues. The CDR3 DNA reads as TGTGCCAGCAGCTTGGCCGGGGTTGTCGAGCAGTACTTC. It codes for CASSLAGVVEQYF.

This chain connects TRBV6-1 to TRBJ2-3; D possibly corresponds to TRBD1 (6 bases). V was cut by 8 bases and J by 1 base, with 10 bases left in between. Germline V gene data show CDR1 as MNHNS and CDR2 as SASEGT. This CDR3 region has 13 residues. As DNA, the CDR3 is TGTGCCAGCCAGGCAGGGGGCACAGATACGCAGTATTTT. This gives the protein CASQAGGTDTQYF.

The chain combines TRBV5-1 with TRBJ2-1; 14 nucleotides align to TRBD2. V trimming: 0 bases; J trimming: 2 bases; junction bases outside the gene matches: 7. The length of the CDR3 is 19 residues. The germline V gene has CDR1 SGHRS and CDR2 YFSETQ. CDR3 nucleotides: TGCGCCAGCAGCTTGGTGGGACTAGCGGGGGCTGGGGCCTACAATGAGCAGTTCTTC. Amino acids: CASSLVGLAGAGAYNEQFF.

The chain links TRBV5-4 to TRBJ2-2, with 9 nucleotides matching TRBD2. Germline trimming cut 4 bases from V and 5 bases from J; bases unmatched to any gene: 15. Germline V CDR1 and CDR2: SGHNT, YYREEE (reference sequence). The CDR3 sequence is 18 residues long. Here the CDR3 reads CASSPNPRGAGGTGELFF. CDR3 sequence (DNA): TGTGCCAGCAGCCCCAACCCTCGGGGAGCGGGGGGTACCGGGGAGCTGTTTTTT.

V is TRBV6-5 and J is TRBJ1-1; D not certain. The CDR3 has 15 residues. The V gene's germline CDR1 is MNHEY and CDR2 SVGAGI. The V end was cut by 5 bases, the J end by 8 bases, with 21 bases between. CDR3 protein: CASSRPPVAAGEAFF. Here the CDR3 DNA reads TGTGCCAGCAGTCGACCCCCCGTGGCGGCCGGGGAAGCTTTCTTT.

The chain joins TRBV7-8 to TRBJ2-1; 9 bases are a match to TRBD2. The germline V gene has CDR1 SGHVS and CDR2 FQNEAQ. The V segment lost 2 bases and the J segment 3 bases; nucleotides outside the gene matches: 5. The CDR3 consists of 16 residues. CDR3 amino acids: CASSLRGGGDYNEQFF. CDR3 DNA: TGTGCCAGCAGCTTAAGGGGCGGGGGGGACTACAATGAGCAGTTCTTC. The complete variable domain, with remaining parts taken from reference TRBV7-8 and TRBJ2-1, reads GAGVSQSPRYKVAKRGQDVALRCDPISGHVSLFWYQQALGQGPEFLTYFQNEAQLDKSGLPSDRFFAERPEGSVSTLKIQRTQQEDSAVYLCASSLRGGGDYNEQFFGPGTRLTVL.

J is TRBJ2-7 and V is TRBV4-2, with a possible D match to TRBD2 (5 bases). This CDR3 has 13 amino acids. Between the trimmed V and J ends, which lost 2 bases and 5 bases, there was a span of 10 bases. CDR1 is LGHNA and CDR2 is YNFKEQ in the germline V gene. The CDR3 DNA reads TGTGCCAGCAGCCAACGTGAGGGCGACGAGCAGTACTTC. This sequence encodes CASSQREGDEQYF.

This clone was observed at least ten times. The chain recombines TRBV9 with TRBJ1-1; D perhaps matches TRBD1 (5 bases). The length of the CDR3 is 15 residues. Looked up from germline, CDR1 is SGDLS and CDR2 is YYNGEE. V shed 1 base and J shed 0 bases, with 10 bases lying between them. The CDR3 is CASSVSGGLNTEAFF. The CDR3 DNA sequence: TGTGCCAGCAGCGTATCTGGGGGGTTGAACACTGAAGCTTTCTTT.

This chain uses TRBV7-9 with TRBJ2-2; 11 bases match TRBD1. The CDR3 covers 16 residues. With 5 bases clipped from V and 5 bases from J, the junction kept 7 bases outside the gene matches. CDR1 is SEHNR, CDR2 FQNEAQ, per germline (reference sequence). CDR3 residues: CASSLRDRGETGELFF. CDR3 bases: TGTGCCAGCAGCCTCCGGGACAGGGGGGAGACCGGGGAGCTGTTTTTT. Combining the CDR3 with reference TRBV7-9 and TRBJ2-2 gives the whole variable domain DTGVSQNPRHKITKRGQNVTFRCDPISEHNRLYWYRQTLGQGPEFLTYFQNEAQLEKSRLLSDRFSAERPKGSFSTLEIQRTEQGDSAMYLCASSLRDRGETGELFFGEGSRLTVL.

There are a few counts of this clone. The rearrangement uses TRBV2 and TRBJ2-1, with 15 bases matching TRBD2. Germline values: CDR1 SNHLY, CDR2 FYNNEI. With V trimmed by 6 bases and J by 8 bases, 8 bases remained unmatched. This CDR3 comprises 16 residues. The CDR3: CASSAGTSGGMDEQFF. The CDR3 bases are TGTGCCAGCAGCGCCGGGACTAGCGGGGGGATGGATGAGCAGTTCTTC.

The genes are TRBV4-3 and TRBJ1-2; 8 nucleotides line up with TRBD1. The CDR3 has 15 residues. The ends lost 0 bases at V and 7 bases at J; junction bases unmatched: 7. Germline assignment: CDR1 LGHNA and CDR2 YSLEER. In DNA form, the CDR3 reads TGCGCCAGCAGCCAAGAGACGGACAGGGCGCGTGGCTACACCTTC. Protein: CASSQETDRARGYTF.

A single count supports this clone. The chain is built from TRBV11-1 and TRBJ2-1; 7 positions agree with TRBD1. V trimming: 1 base; J trimming: 12 bases; junction bases outside the gene matches: 6. CDR1 is SGHAT, CDR2 FQDESV, per germline (reference sequence). The CDR3 covers 13 residues. CDR3: CASSLVRDRRQFF. For the CDR3, the DNA is TGTGCCAGCAGCTTAGTTCGGGACAGAAGGCAGTTCTTC.

The V and J genes are TRBV19 and TRBJ2-7; 8 nucleotides agree with TRBD1. In germline, CDR1 is LNHDA, CDR2 SQIVND (reference sequence). The junction had 9 bases not matched to a gene; V was cut back by 4 bases and J by 4 bases. The CDR3 consists of 15 residues. CDR3 nucleotide sequence: TGTGCCAGTAGTAGGGCCGGGACAGGAGAGTACGAGCAGTACTTC. Protein sequence: CASSRAGTGEYEQYF.

This chain joins TRBV7-2 and TRBJ2-6; D ambiguous. The CDR3 is made up of 15 amino acids. Deletions cut 1 base from V and 0 bases from J, with 4 bases between. Germline lookup yields CDR1 SGHTA and CDR2 FQGNSA. CDR3 sequence: CASSLGRSGANVLTF. The CDR3 DNA sequence: TGTGCCAGCAGCTTAGGGCGCTCTGGGGCCAACGTCCTGACTTTC.

The chain has TRBV5-1 and TRBJ2-3; 10 bases agree with TRBD2. The V and J ends lost 4 bases and 6 bases, in that order; junction bases with no gene match: 11. The CDR3 consists of 16 residues. Germline loops: CDR1 SGHRS, CDR2 YFSETQ. CDR3 nucleotide sequence: TGCGCCAGCAGCCCCTCGCTAGCGGGGGTCGAGGATACGCAGTATTTT. As protein: CASSPSLAGVEDTQYF.

This sequence joins TRBV5-1 and TRBJ1-3; the D is unclear. Trimming took off 0 bases at V and 0 bases at J, with 13 bases between the two ends. This CDR3 has 17 residues. Germline CDR1 and CDR2: SGHRS and YFSETQ. The CDR3 loop is CASSLEFSGSSGNTIYF. The CDR3 nucleotides are TGCGCCAGCAGCTTGGAGTTTTCGGGAAGCTCTGGAAACACCATATATTTT.

The V and J genes are TRBV5-1 and TRBJ2-5; the D call may be TRBD1 or TRBD2 (7 bases each). Germline CDR1 and CDR2: SGHRS and YFSETQ. Trimming took off 6 bases at V and 2 bases at J, with 26 bases between the two ends. This CDR3 is built from 18 residues. The CDR3 bases are TGCGCCAGCAACTTCCTCAGGGGGGGGGCCCCACCACAAGAGACCCAGTACTTC. This codes for CASNFLRGGAPPQETQYF.